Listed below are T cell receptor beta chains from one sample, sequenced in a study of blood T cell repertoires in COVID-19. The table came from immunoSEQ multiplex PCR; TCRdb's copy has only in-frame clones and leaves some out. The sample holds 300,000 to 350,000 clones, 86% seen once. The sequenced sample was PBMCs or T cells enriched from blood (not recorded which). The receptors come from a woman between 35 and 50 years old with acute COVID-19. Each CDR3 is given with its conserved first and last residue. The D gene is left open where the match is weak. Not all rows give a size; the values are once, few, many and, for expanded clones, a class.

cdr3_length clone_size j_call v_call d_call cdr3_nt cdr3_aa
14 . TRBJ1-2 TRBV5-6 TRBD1 TGTGCCAGCAGCATCCGGGACAGGGGAAGTGGCTACACCTTC CASSIRDRGSGYTF
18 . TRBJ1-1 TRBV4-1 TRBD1 TGCGCCAGCAGCCAAGGAGCCGCGTCTCAGGGGGTGAACACTGAAGCTTTCTTT CASSQGAASQGVNTEAFF
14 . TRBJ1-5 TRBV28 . TGTGCCAGCAGTTTTTTGGGGGGGAAACAGCCCCAGCATTTT CASSFLGGKQPQHF
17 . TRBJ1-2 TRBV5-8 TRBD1 TGTGCCAGCAGCTTGAGCCCCGACAGGGGGCGAATATATGGCTACACCTTC CASSLSPDRGRIYGYTF
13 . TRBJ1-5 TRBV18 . TGTGCCAGCTCACCGGCAGGGGTACAGCCCCAGCATTTT CASSPAGVQPQHF
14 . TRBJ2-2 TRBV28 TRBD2 TGTGCCAGCAGACTAGCGGGAGGGCCCGGGGAGCTGTTTTTT CASRLAGGPGELFF
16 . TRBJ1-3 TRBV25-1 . TGTGCCAGCAGGATGGGAGAGGAGCCCTCTGGAAACACCATATATTTT CASRMGEEPSGNTIYF
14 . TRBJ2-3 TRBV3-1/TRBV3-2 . TGTGCCAGCAGCCCGCTGACAGGTTCAGATACGCAGTATTTT CASSPLTGSDTQYF
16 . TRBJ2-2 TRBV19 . TGTGCCAGTCAGCCCAGGGGCGGGGGAAACACCGGGGAGCTGTTTTTT CASQPRGGGNTGELFF
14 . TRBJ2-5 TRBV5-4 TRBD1 TGTGCCAGCAGCTTTCTGACAGGGGCAGAGACCCAGTACTTC CASSFLTGAETQYF
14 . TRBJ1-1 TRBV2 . TGTGCCAGCCGGGGGGGCAGATCGAGGACTGAAGCTTTCTTT CASRGGRSRTEAFF
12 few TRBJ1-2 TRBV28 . TGTGCCAGCAGTTTCCCCCAGTATGGCTACACCTTC CASSFPQYGYTF
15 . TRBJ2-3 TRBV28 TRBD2 TGTGCCAGCGGCGTTAGCGGGAGCGGGGCAGATACGCAGTATTTT CASGVSGSGADTQYF
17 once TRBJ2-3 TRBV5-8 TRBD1 TGTGCCAGCAGCCCCGGGACAGGGAGTTTCGGGCGGGATACGCAGTATTTT CASSPGTGSFGRDTQYF
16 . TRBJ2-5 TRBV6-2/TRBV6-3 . TGTGCCAGCAGTTACTCGAGCGGACGGAAAAAAGAGACCCAGTACTTC CASSYSSGRKKETQYF
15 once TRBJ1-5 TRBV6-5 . TGTGCCAGCAGTTACTCTCTTTCTAGAGATCAGCCCCAGCATTTT CASSYSLSRDQPQHF
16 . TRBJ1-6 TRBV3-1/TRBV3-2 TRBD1 TGTGCCAGCAGCCGAAACCGGGACAGGGAGAATTCACCCCTCCACTTT CASSRNRDRENSPLHF
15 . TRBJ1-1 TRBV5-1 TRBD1 TGCGCCAGCAGCTTGGGACAGGGTCTGAACACTGAAGCTTTCTTT CASSLGQGLNTEAFF
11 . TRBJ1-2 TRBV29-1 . TGCAGCGTGGGAGAGGACTATGGCTACACCTTC CSVGEDYGYTF
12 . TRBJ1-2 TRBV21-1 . TGTGCCAGCAGCAAAGGTAGCTATGGCTACACCTTC CASSKGSYGYTF
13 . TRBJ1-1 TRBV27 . TGTGCCAGCAGTTCTCGGGACACTCCTGAAGCTTTCTTT CASSSRDTPEAFF
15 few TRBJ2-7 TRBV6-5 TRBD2 TGTGCCAGCAGGAGACCGGGGACTAGCTCCTACGAGCAGTACTTC CASRRPGTSSYEQYF
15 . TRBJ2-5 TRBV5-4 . TGTGCCAGCAGCTTGGGGCGAGGGGGCCAAGAGACCCAGTACTTC CASSLGRGGQETQYF
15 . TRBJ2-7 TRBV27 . TGTGCCAGCAGTTTAGGGGCAGGGTTTTCCTACGAGCAGTACTTC CASSLGAGFSYEQYF
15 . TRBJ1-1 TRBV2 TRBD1 TGTGCCAGCAGGGAGGGGGCTTATGCGAACACTGAAGCTTTCTTT CASREGAYANTEAFF
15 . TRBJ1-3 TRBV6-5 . TGTGCCAGCAGTTACAGTGACTTGGCCGGAAACACCATATATTTT CASSYSDLAGNTIYF
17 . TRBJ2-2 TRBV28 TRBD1 TGTGCCAGCAGTTTACACCCTGGGACAGGGAACACCGGGGAGCTGTTTTTT CASSLHPGTGNTGELFF
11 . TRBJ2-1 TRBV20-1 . TGCAGTGCCCAGGACTCCCAGATGCAGTTCTTC CSAQDSQMQFF
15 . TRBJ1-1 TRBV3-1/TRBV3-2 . TGTGCCAGCAGCCAAGATCGGCAGGGTGGCACTGAAGCTTTCTTT CASSQDRQGGTEAFF
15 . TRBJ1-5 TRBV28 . TGTGCCAGCAGTTTAGCACGCACTCTCAATCAGCCCCAGCATTTT CASSLARTLNQPQHF
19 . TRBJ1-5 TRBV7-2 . TGTGCCAGCAGCTTAGAAGGCAGGGGAGGGGTTAGGCGCAATCAGCCCCAGCATTTT CASSLEGRGGVRRNQPQHF
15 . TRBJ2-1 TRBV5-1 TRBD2 TGCGCCAGCAGCCTACAACTAGCGGGAGAAAGTGAGCAGTTCTTC CASSLQLAGESEQFF
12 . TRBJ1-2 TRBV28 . TGTGCCAGCAGTTTAGTGGGAGGGGAGTACACCTTC CASSLVGGEYTF
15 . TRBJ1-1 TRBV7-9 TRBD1 TGTGCCAGCAGCTACACGGGAACAGGGGGGACTGAAGCTTTCTTT CASSYTGTGGTEAFF
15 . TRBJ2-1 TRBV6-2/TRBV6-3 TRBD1 TGTGCCAGCAGCCCGGGGACAGGGCCTTACAATGAGCAGTTCTTC CASSPGTGPYNEQFF
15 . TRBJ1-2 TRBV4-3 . TGCGCCAGCAGCCAAGAGGCCAGGGAGGCCTATGGCTACACCTTC CASSQEAREAYGYTF
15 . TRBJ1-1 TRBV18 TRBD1 TGTGCCAGCTCACCCGGGACAGCACTATACACTGAAGCTTTCTTT CASSPGTALYTEAFF
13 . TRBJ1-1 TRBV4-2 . TGTGCCAGCAGCCAACTGGGAGACACTGAAGCTTTCTTT CASSQLGDTEAFF
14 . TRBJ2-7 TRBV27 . TGTGCCAGCAGTCCGCATACACCTTCCTACGAGCAGTACTTC CASSPHTPSYEQYF
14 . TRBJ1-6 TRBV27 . TGTGCCAGCATGCTTCGACAGATCAATTCACCCCTCCACTTT CASMLRQINSPLHF
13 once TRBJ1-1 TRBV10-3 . TGTGCCATCACCCGAGAGGGGAACACTGAAGCTTTCTTT CAITREGNTEAFF
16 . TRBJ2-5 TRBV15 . TGTGCCACCAGTTTGGGCGGGCTAGCGACTCAAGAGACCCAGTACTTC CATSLGGLATQETQYF
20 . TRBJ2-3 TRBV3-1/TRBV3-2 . TGTGCCAGCAGCCAAGTGCAGTGGAGGGCCAGGCCCACTAGCACAGATACGCAGTATTTT CASSQVQWRARPTSTDTQYF
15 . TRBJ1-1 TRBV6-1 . TGTGCCAGCAGTGAAAGATCGCGGGGCTCCACTGAAGCTTTCTTT CASSERSRGSTEAFF
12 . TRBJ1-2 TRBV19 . TGTGCCAGTAGTCTCTTCGGGAACCTCTACACCTTC CASSLFGNLYTF